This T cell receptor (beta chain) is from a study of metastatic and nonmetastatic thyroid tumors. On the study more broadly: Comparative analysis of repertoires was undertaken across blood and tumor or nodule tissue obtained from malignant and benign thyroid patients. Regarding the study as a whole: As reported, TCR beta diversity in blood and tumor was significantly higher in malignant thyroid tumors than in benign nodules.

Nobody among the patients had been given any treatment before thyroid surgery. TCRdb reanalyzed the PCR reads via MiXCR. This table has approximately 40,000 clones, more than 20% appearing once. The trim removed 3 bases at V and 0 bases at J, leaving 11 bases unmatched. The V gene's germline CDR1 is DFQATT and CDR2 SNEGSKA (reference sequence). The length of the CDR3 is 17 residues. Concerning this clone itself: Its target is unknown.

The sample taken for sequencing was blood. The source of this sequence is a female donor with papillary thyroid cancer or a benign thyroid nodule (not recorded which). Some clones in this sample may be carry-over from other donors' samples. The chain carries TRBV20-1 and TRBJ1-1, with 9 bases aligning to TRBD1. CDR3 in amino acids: CSASNRGRLRVNTEAFF. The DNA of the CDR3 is TGCAGTGCTAGTAACAGGGGGCGATTAAGAGTGAACACTGAAGCTTTCTTT.